This T cell receptor beta chain came from a study of blood T cell repertoires in COVID-19. The study recruited people aged 18 to 89 years across 20 to 30 US areas. As handled by the study authors: Researchers report that nucleated cell counts were estimated from reference gene primer amplification. TCRdb keeps only in-frame clones here, not all; method: immunoSEQ multiplex PCR. The V and J calls and the clone size are those of that table, but D and trimming were determined from the DNA. Seen here are 250,000 to 400,000 clones, around 90% observed once, and the top ten hold approximately 5.5%. A single count supports this clone. The TCR sequence derives from a man in his 60s who had recovered from COVID-19. The sequencing sample was made of PBMCs or T cells enriched from blood (not recorded which).

For the CDR3, the DNA is TGTGCCAGCTCCCTCAACAGAGAACAAGAGACCCAGTACTTC. This gives the protein CASSLNREQETQYF. The genes are TRBV18 and TRBJ2-5, with D hard to call. Per germline, CDR1 KGHSH and CDR2 LQKENI. This CDR3 contains 14 residues. V gave up 6 bases and J gave up 2 bases, with 13 bases separating them.